The clone carrying this T cell receptor (beta chain) was counted ten times or more. Germline CDR1 and CDR2: DFQATT and SNEGSKA (reference sequence). The CDR3 sequence is 13 residues long. The entry originates in a study of T-cell reconstitution after alpha-beta-depleted transplantation in children. Preparation of the TCRbeta library used unique molecular identifiers. From the PCR reads, TCRdb called clonotypes with MiXCR, one entry per CDR3 protein. This sample yields hundreds of thousands of distinct CDR3 sequences, of which 16% are seen a single time; under 1.2% belongs to the top ten. This sample comprised PBMCs from the stem cell graft donor, obtained from the stem cell graft. The TCR originated in a human donor who donated a stem cell graft to a child with acute myeloid leukemia. V usage is TRBV20-1 and J usage is TRBJ2-5; 10 nucleotides align to TRBD1. As DNA, the CDR3 is TGCAGCACCGGGACAGGGGTTGGGAAGACCCAGTACTTC. Protein product: CSTGTGVGKTQYF.